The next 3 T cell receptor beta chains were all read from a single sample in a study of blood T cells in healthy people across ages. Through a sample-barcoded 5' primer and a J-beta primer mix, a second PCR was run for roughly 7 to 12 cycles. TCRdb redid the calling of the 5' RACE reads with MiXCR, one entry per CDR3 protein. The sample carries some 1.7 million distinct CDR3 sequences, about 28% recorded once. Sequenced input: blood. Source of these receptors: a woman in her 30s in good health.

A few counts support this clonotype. This chain's CDR3 is CASRDRFLNYGYTF. The DNA for the CDR3 is TGTGCCAGCAGGGACAGATTCCTCAACTATGGCTACACCTTC. J is TRBJ1-2 and V is TRBV12-3 or TRBV12-4, with a possible D match to TRBD1 (6 bases). V was cut by 6 bases and J by 2 bases, with 13 bases left in between. This CDR3 spans 14 amino acids.

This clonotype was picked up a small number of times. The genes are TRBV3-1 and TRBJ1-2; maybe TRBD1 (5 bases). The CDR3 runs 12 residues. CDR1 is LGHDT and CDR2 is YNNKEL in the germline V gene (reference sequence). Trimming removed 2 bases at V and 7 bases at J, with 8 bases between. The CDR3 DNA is TGTGCCAGCAGCCAACCGGGACTTGGCTACACCTTC. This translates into CASSQPGLGYTF.

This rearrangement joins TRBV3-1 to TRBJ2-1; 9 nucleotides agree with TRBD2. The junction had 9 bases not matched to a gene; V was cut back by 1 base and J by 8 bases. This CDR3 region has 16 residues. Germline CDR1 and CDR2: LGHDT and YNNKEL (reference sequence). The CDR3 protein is CASSQAGGGALDEQFF. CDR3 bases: TGTGCCAGCAGCCAAGCGGGCGGGGGGGCCTTGGATGAGCAGTTCTTC.